This entry concerns a single TCR beta chain. This CDR3 contains 19 residues. J lost 0 bases, V lost 0 bases, and 4 bases had no gene match. Germline CDR1 reads LGHDT; CDR2 reads YNNKEL (reference sequence). The assay was immunoSEQ multiplex PCR, and TCRdb's table has in-frame clones only and misses some. The sample has about 97,000 clones, roughly nine tenths seen once; the top ten hold 2%. The sample is drawn from a study of blood T cell repertoires in COVID-19. V is TRBV3-1 (or the pseudogene TRBV3-2) and J is TRBJ2-1, with TRBD2 identical over 14 bases. The receptor was isolated from a man aged 45-65 years with active COVID-19. Sequencing was performed on peripheral blood. This chain's CDR3 is CASSQEWTSGGRSYNEQFF. The CDR3 nucleotides read TGTGCCAGCAGCCAAGAGTGGACTAGCGGGGGGCGCTCCTACAATGAGCAGTTCTTC.